These 32 T cell receptor beta chains share one sample of origin, sequenced in a study of beta chain features in type 1 diabetes. Isolated RNA was reverse transcribed in full, so expressed TCRB transcripts were sequenced. TCRdb keeps only in-frame clones here, not all; method: immunoSEQ multiplex PCR. Of roughly 260,000 clones in the sample, about a fifth are singletons; the top ten hold about 0.028%. Their recognized antigens are unknown. Whole-study findings and limits: In all four CD4+ subsets, TCRB CDR3 length was significantly, moderately reduced in type 1 diabetes.

Specimen: naive CD4+ T cells from blood. These receptors were collected from a woman aged 40-49 years with type 1 diabetes.

V and J are TRBV30 and TRBJ2-3; the match to TRBD2 covers 10 bases. Trimming took 5 bases from V and 4 from J; bases not matched to a gene: 3. Germline values: CDR1 GTSNPN, CDR2 SVGIG (reference sequence). CDR3 length equals 13 residues. In nucleotides, the CDR3 is TGTGCCTGGGGACTAGCGGCTCCAGATACGCAGTATTTT. It is translated as CAWGLAAPDTQYF.

This chain links TRBV5-1 with TRBJ1-5; 9 bases map to TRBD1. The CDR3 runs 14 residues. V gave up 4 bases and J gave up 5 bases; unmatched junction bases: 4. Per germline, CDR1 SGHRS and CDR2 YFSETQ. In DNA form, the CDR3 reads TGCGCCAGCAGCCCTGGACAGGGGTATCAGCCCCAGCATTTT. This sequence encodes CASSPGQGYQPQHF.

The sample holds a few counts of this clone. The same CDR3 can be traced to other DNA sequences in this sample. The rearrangement uses TRBV5-4 and TRBJ2-5; D is uncertain. V lost 0 bases to trimming and J lost 4 bases, with 4 bases between them. This CDR3 region has 12 residues. CDR1 SGHNT and CDR2 YYREEE come from the germline V gene (reference sequence). Written as DNA, the CDR3 is TGTGCCAGCAGCTTGGACAGAGAGACCCAGTACTTC. Translating gives CASSLDRETQYF. The variable domain in full, completed from reference TRBV5-4 and TRBJ2-5, reads ETGVTQSPTHLIKTRGQQVTLRCSSQSGHNTVSWYQQALGQGPQFIFQYYREEENGRGNFPPRFSGLQFPNYSSELNVNALELDDSALYLCASSLDRETQYFGPGTRLLVL.

This clone has more than one count but fewer than ten. This sequence joins TRBV4-1 and TRBJ2-7; TRBD2 is a possible D gene (6 bases). Trimming removed 0 bases at V and 2 bases at J, with 17 bases between. Germline V gene data show CDR1 as MGHRA and CDR2 as YSYEKL. The CDR3 loop spans 17 amino acids. CDR3 sequence: CASSQDRGAGRPYEQYF. Written as DNA, the CDR3 is TGCGCCAGCAGCCAAGATCGGGGTGCGGGACGGCCCTACGAGCAGTACTTC.

This clone was observed a handful of times. V is TRBV13 and J is TRBJ2-7; no clear D gene. V was trimmed by 6 bases and J by 0 bases, leaving 6 bases between them. The germline gives CDR1 PRHDT, CDR2 FYEKMQ (reference sequence). The CDR3 is 12 residues long. Written as DNA, the CDR3 is TGTGCCAGCAGGGGCACCTCCTACGAGCAGTACTTC. Encoded protein: CASRGTSYEQYF.

The CDR3 sequence is CASSPRGEQYF. The CDR3 region has the DNA TGTGCCAGCAGCCCTCGGGGCGAGCAGTACTTC. The gene calls are TRBV9 and TRBJ2-7, with D possibly matching TRBD2 (5 bases). The ends were cut back, 4 bases at V and 6 bases at J, with 8 bases in the middle. Germline CDR1 is SGDLS and CDR2 is YYNGEE. This CDR3 region has 11 residues.

The chain recombines TRBV2 with TRBJ2-5, with D tentatively TRBD1 (6 bases). CDR1 and CDR2 (germline): SNHLY, FYNNEI. V lost 4 bases and J 4 bases, leaving 16 bases between the germline ends. CDR3 length equals 15 residues. The DNA of the CDR3 is TGTGCCAGCAGTGCCCAGGGGAGCTTCTTAGAGACCCAGTACTTC. This gives the protein CASSAQGSFLETQYF.

The chain carries TRBV5-1 and TRBJ1-2, with D perhaps TRBD1 (6 bases). CDR1 is SGHRS and CDR2 is YFSETQ in the germline V gene. The CDR3 is 17 residues long. V shed 3 bases and J shed 1 base, with 19 bases lying between them. CDR3 region: CASSSQQRDTRNYGYTF. As DNA, the CDR3 is TGCGCCAGCAGCTCTCAGCAACGGGACACCCGTAACTATGGCTACACCTTC. Using reference TRBV5-1 and TRBJ1-2 for the parts outside the CDR3, the full variable domain is KAGVTQTPRYLIKTRGQQVTLSCSPISGHRSVSWYQQTPGQGLQFLFEYFSETQRNKGNFPGRFSGRQFSNSRSEMNVSTLELGDSALYLCASSSQQRDTRNYGYTFGSGTRLTVV.

J is TRBJ1-1 and V is TRBV29-1; D uncertain. The CDR3 extends over 14 amino acids. Germline CDR1 is SQVTM and CDR2 is ANQGSEA. Trimming pared 2 bases from V and 5 bases from J, leaving 15 bases between. CDR3 DNA: TGCAGCGTTGAACTCGAGATACGGGATACTGAAGCTTTCTTT. Translating it yields CSVELEIRDTEAFF.

This clone occurred a few times. This chain links TRBV29-1 with TRBJ2-7, with D tentatively TRBD1 (6 bases). With 7 bases removed from V and 7 bases from J, the gap between germline ends came to 23 bases. Germline CDR1 reads SQVTM; CDR2 reads ANQGSEA. This CDR3 spans 14 amino acids. The CDR3 protein is CSASDRLPSGEQYF. In DNA, the CDR3 is TGCAGCGCCTCGGACAGACTCCCTTCGGGGGAGCAGTACTTC.

There are a few counts of this clone. The V call is TRBV28, the J call TRBJ2-2, with TRBD2 as a possible D gene (5 bases). The CDR3 runs 17 residues. Between the trimmed V and J ends, which lost 5 bases and 3 bases, there was a span of 19 bases. Germline values: CDR1 MDHEN, CDR2 SYDVKM. Written as DNA, the CDR3 is TGTGCCAGCAGTGCCCGGAACAGCCCCGGGGACACCGGGGAGCTGTTTTTT. Residues: CASSARNSPGDTGELFF.

The table lists this clone with a few counts. The chain carries TRBV7-2 and TRBJ2-1; the D gene is possibly TRBD2 (5 bases). V was shortened by 4 bases and J by 1 base, with 11 bases between the two germline ends. CDR1 is SGHTA, CDR2 FQGNSA, per germline. The CDR3 extends over 15 amino acids. CDR3 sequence reads: CASSSSGESYNEQFF. The CDR3 DNA follows: TGTGCCAGCAGCTCTAGTGGGGAGTCCTACAATGAGCAGTTCTTC.

The chain employs TRBV6-6 and TRBJ1-3; 9 positions match TRBD1. J was trimmed by 4 bases and V by 2 bases; bases with no gene match: 3. This CDR3 comprises 15 residues. Germline lookup yields CDR1 MNHNY and CDR2 SVGAGI (reference sequence). The CDR3 bases are TGTGCCAGCAGTTACACCGGGACAGGGGGAAACACCATATATTTT. It encodes CASSYTGTGGNTIYF.

This clone turned up a few times. The rearrangement links TRBV7-3 to TRBJ1-5, with D possibly being TRBD1 (5 bases). Between the trimmed V and J ends, which lost 5 bases and 3 bases, there was a span of 14 bases. This CDR3 comprises 15 residues. Germline CDR1 reads SGHTA; CDR2 reads FQGTGA. The CDR3 region is CASSPAPGNNQPQHF. CDR3 in DNA: TGTGCCAGCAGCCCGGCCCCAGGGAACAATCAGCCCCAGCATTTT.

The chain is built from TRBV5-1 and TRBJ2-1; TRBD1 is a possible D gene (6 bases). V was trimmed by 4 bases and J by 8 bases, leaving 16 bases between them. The CDR3 runs 14 residues. Germline values: CDR1 SGHRS, CDR2 YFSETQ. This CDR3 is CASSPRTDSDEQFF. The CDR3 DNA reads TGCGCCAGCAGCCCCCGGACGGACAGCGATGAGCAGTTCTTC. Using reference TRBV5-1 and TRBJ2-1 for the parts outside the CDR3, the full variable domain is KAGVTQTPRYLIKTRGQQVTLSCSPISGHRSVSWYQQTPGQGLQFLFEYFSETQRNKGNFPGRFSGRQFSNSRSEMNVSTLELGDSALYLCASSPRTDSDEQFFGPGTRLTVL.

A few counts support this clone. The CDR3 region is CASSHAGVKAGELFF. CDR3 bases: TGCGCCAGCAGCCATGCAGGGGTTAAGGCCGGGGAGCTGTTTTTT. The rearrangement joins TRBV4-3 to TRBJ2-2; D is possibly TRBD1 (6 bases). This CDR3 has 15 amino acids. Trimming took off 3 bases at V and 6 bases at J, with 14 bases between the two ends. The germline CDR1 and CDR2 sequences are LGHNA and YSLEER.

This clone was counted a few times. The V and J genes are TRBV4-3 and TRBJ2-7, with a tentative D call TRBD1 (6 bases). Germline V gene lookup returns CDR1 LGHNA and CDR2 YSLEER. The V end lost 1 base, the J end lost 4 bases, and 11 bases lay between the germline ends. The CDR3 loop spans 14 amino acids. The CDR3 loop is CASSQVGQGYEQYF. CDR3 DNA: TGCGCCAGCAGCCAAGTCGGGCAGGGGTACGAGCAGTACTTC.

The chain has TRBV29-1 and TRBJ2-1, with 11 bases that match TRBD2. CDR3 length: 18 amino acids. J was trimmed by 0 bases and V by 6 bases; bases with no gene match: 13. The germline V gene encodes CDR1 SQVTM and CDR2 ANQGSEA. CDR3 DNA sequence: TGCAGCGTACCCGAGGGCCTAGCGGGAGGAAGCTCCTACAATGAGCAGTTCTTC. It encodes CSVPEGLAGGSSYNEQFF.

The J gene is TRBJ1-2, the V gene TRBV28; a weak D match, TRBD1 (6 bases). The CDR3 extends over 14 amino acids. Germline V CDR1 and CDR2: MDHEN, SYDVKM. The V and J ends lost 6 bases and 2 bases respectively, with 13 bases between them. For the CDR3, the DNA is TGTGCCAGCAGGTCAGGGGCGATGAACTATGGCTACACCTTC. Translating gives CASRSGAMNYGYTF.

The rearrangement uses TRBV15 and TRBJ2-6; no firm D call. There are 14 residues in the CDR3. Germline assignment: CDR1 LNHNV and CDR2 YYDKDF (reference sequence). V shed 3 bases and J shed 1 base, with 4 bases lying between them. The CDR3 here is CATSSQSGANVLTF. CDR3 DNA: TGTGCCACCAGCAGCCAGTCTGGGGCCAACGTCCTGACTTTC. The full variable domain, completed using reference TRBV15 and TRBJ2-6, is DAMVIQNPRYQVTQFGKPVTLSCSQTLNHNVMYWYQQKSSQAPKLLFHYYDKDFNNEADTPDNFQSRRPNTSFCFLDIRSPGLGDTAMYLCATSSQSGANVLTFGAGSRLTVL.

This clone has only a few counts. CDR3 sequence: CASSLGGGNYNEQFF. CDR3 DNA sequence: TGTGCCAGCAGCTTAGGGGGGGGCAATTACAATGAGCAGTTCTTC. The gene calls are TRBV7-9 and TRBJ2-1; D might be TRBD2 (7 bases). Germline values: CDR1 SEHNR, CDR2 FQNEAQ (reference sequence). The CDR3 length is 15 residues. Deletions cut 1 base from V and 4 bases from J, with 11 bases between.

The J gene is TRBJ1-3, the V gene TRBV4-1; D is unresolved. The V end lost 2 bases, the J end lost 5 bases, and 13 bases lay between the germline ends. Germline loops: CDR1 MGHRA, CDR2 YSYEKL. The length of the CDR3 is 15 residues. The DNA for the CDR3 is TGCGCCAGCAGCCAAATTTACGGTATGCGAAACACCATATATTTT. Its protein is CASSQIYGMRNTIYF.

The rearrangement links TRBV9 to TRBJ1-2, with 8 bases aligning to TRBD1. The CDR3 runs to 14 residues. Germline CDR1 reads SGDLS; CDR2 reads YYNGEE. The V and J ends lost 4 bases and 2 bases, in that order; junction bases with no gene match: 4. CDR3: CASSSRGPNYGYTF. CDR3 bases: TGTGCCAGCAGCTCCAGGGGGCCCAACTATGGCTACACCTTC.

This clone was seen a few times. This sequence joins TRBV9 and TRBJ1-2; no reliable D call. Trimming left V 0 bases short and J 7 bases short, with 7 bases between. This CDR3 is 12 amino acids long. Germline CDR1 SGDLS, CDR2 YYNGEE. The CDR3 protein is CASSVVGGGYTF. The CDR3 nucleotides read TGTGCCAGCAGCGTAGTCGGCGGTGGCTACACCTTC.

This rearrangement joins TRBV28 to TRBJ2-1, with TRBD1 as a possible D gene (7 bases). Germline V CDR1 and CDR2: MDHEN, SYDVKM. The CDR3 length is 15 residues. V was pared by 7 bases and J by 3 bases, with 16 bases between. The CDR3 sequence is CASTQGGSGYNEQFF. The CDR3 DNA is TGTGCCAGCACTCAGGGGGGTTCGGGCTACAATGAGCAGTTCTTC.

This sequence joins TRBV9 and TRBJ2-3; TRBD1 matches at 7 bases. From germline, CDR1 is SGDLS and CDR2 YYNGEE. The ends lost 3 bases at V and 3 bases at J; junction bases unmatched: 4. The length of the CDR3 is 14 residues. The CDR3 protein is CASSATGWTDTQYF. Written as DNA, the CDR3 is TGTGCCAGCAGCGCGACAGGGTGGACAGATACGCAGTATTTT.

In its sample, this clone was seen a few times. The rearrangement links TRBV20-1 to TRBJ2-7; no definite D call. This CDR3 spans 11 amino acids. V dropped 4 bases and J dropped 3 bases, with 7 bases sitting between them. Germline lookup yields CDR1 DFQATT and CDR2 SNEGSKA (reference sequence). The CDR3 loop is CSAIRSYEQYF. The CDR3 nucleotides are TGCAGTGCTATCCGGAGCTACGAGCAGTACTTC.

Note on this clone: This CDR3 fails to terminate in the conserved phenylalanine or tryptophan, so it likely reflects a read error. The DNA is omitted, as the CDR3 cannot be located on it reliably, and the CDR3 follows TCRdb's listing. The rearrangement uses TRBV2 and TRBJ1-2; the table calls TRBD1, which could not be checked here. Germline CDR1 is SNHLY and CDR2 is FYNNEI. With termini counted, the CDR3 has 13 amino acids. CDR3 sequence: CASSGSTRGTEAV.

This chain joins TRBV9 and TRBJ1-4, with D hard to call. Germline V CDR1 and CDR2: SGDLS, YYNGEE. V lost 0 bases to trimming and J lost 2 bases, with 11 bases between them. The CDR3 spans 16 residues. The CDR3 spells CASSVDAGLTNEKLFF. In DNA, the CDR3 is TGTGCCAGCAGCGTAGATGCGGGATTGACTAATGAAAAACTGTTTTTT.

The chain couples TRBV29-1 to TRBJ2-7; no firm D call. V lost 4 bases to trimming and J lost 1 base, with 20 bases between them. This CDR3 has 16 amino acids. Germline loops: CDR1 SQVTM, CDR2 ANQGSEA. CDR3 protein: CSVVGETAVGSYEQYF. In nucleotides, the CDR3 is TGCAGCGTTGTCGGAGAAACTGCCGTGGGTTCCTACGAGCAGTACTTC.

The V gene is TRBV7-9, the J gene TRBJ2-3, with D possibly matching TRBD2 (5 bases). CDR3 size: 15 residues. Trimming took off 3 bases at V and 0 bases at J, with 10 bases between the two ends. The germline V gene encodes CDR1 SEHNR and CDR2 FQNEAQ (reference sequence). The CDR3 spells CASSFDGVSTDTQYF. CDR3 nucleotide sequence: TGTGCCAGCAGCTTTGACGGGGTTAGCACAGATACGCAGTATTTT.

This clone came up a few times. The chain recombines TRBV6-5 with TRBJ1-2, with no clear D. V shed 6 bases and J shed 3 bases, with 11 bases lying between them. CDR3 length: 13 amino acids. CDR1 and CDR2 from the germline V gene are MNHEY and SVGAGI. The CDR3, as DNA: TGTGCCAGCAGCCCACAGAATTACTATGGCTACACCTTC. Translated: CASSPQNYYGYTF.